This TCR beta chain was identified during a study of blood T cell repertoires in COVID-19. Study-level information: Donors in the United States, Italy and Spain gave samples during acute or convalescent COVID-19.

The CDR3 has 14 residues. The germline gives CDR1 KGHSH, CDR2 LQKENI. Trimming took 2 bases from V and 5 from J; bases not matched to a gene: 6. Clones were read by immunoSEQ multiplex PCR, and TCRdb kept only the in-frame ones, dropping some. The table shows some 490,000 clones, with roughly 88% occurring only once. This clonotype was sampled from a human donor in a cohort sampled during active COVID-19. The J gene is TRBJ2-7, the V gene TRBV18; 7 positions agree with TRBD1. Sequenced input: peripheral blood. The DNA of the CDR3 is TGTGCCAGCTCACCAGGGGACAGAAGGGACGAGCAGTACTTC. Translated, it gives CASSPGDRRDEQYF. Using reference TRBV18 and TRBJ2-7 for the parts outside the CDR3, the full variable domain is NAGVMQNPRHLVRRRGQEARLRCSPMKGHSHVYWYRQLPEEGLKFMVYLQKENIIDESGMPKERFSAEFPKEGPSILRIQQVVRGDSAAYFCASSPGDRRDEQYFGPGTRLTVT.